This is a list of T cell receptor beta chains from one sample in a study of shared clonotypes between healthy human individuals. Some clones are missing from TCRdb's copy, which holds only in-frame ones; the method was immunoSEQ multiplex PCR. Here the sample spans 1.5 million to 2.5 million clones, over 85% being singletons. Specimen: naive CD8+ T cells sorted from blood. The receptors derive from a man aged 18 to 30 in good health. CDR3s include the opening cysteine and the closing phenylalanine or tryptophan. D genes are given only for firm matches. Some rows have no size entry. The others give once, few or many, or a class for an expanded clone.

clone_size: once; v_call: TRBV27; j_call: TRBJ2-7; d_call: .; cdr3_aa: CASSLGPAYEQYF; cdr3_nt: TGTGCCAGCAGTCTCGGGCCTGCCTACGAGCAGTACTTC
clone_size: .; v_call: TRBV27; j_call: TRBJ2-3; d_call: .; cdr3_aa: CASSLSGVDTQYF; cdr3_nt: TGTGCCAGCAGTTTATCAGGGGTCGATACGCAGTATTTT
clone_size: .; v_call: TRBV19; j_call: TRBJ1-5; d_call: .; cdr3_aa: CASTFGGSNQPQHF; cdr3_nt: TGTGCCAGTACCTTCGGGGGGAGCAATCAGCCCCAGCATTTT
clone_size: .; v_call: TRBV10-3; j_call: TRBJ2-3; d_call: TRBD2; cdr3_aa: CAIRGTSGDTDTQYF; cdr3_nt: TGTGCCATCAGGGGGACTAGCGGGGACACAGATACGCAGTATTTT
clone_size: .; v_call: TRBV12-5; j_call: TRBJ2-3; d_call: TRBD1; cdr3_aa: CASVPGQGARDTQYF; cdr3_nt: TGTGCTAGTGTCCCAGGACAGGGGGCGCGGGATACGCAGTATTTT
clone_size: .; v_call: TRBV6-6; j_call: TRBJ2-5; d_call: .; cdr3_aa: CASSYSLAETQYF; cdr3_nt: TGTGCCAGCAGTTACTCACTAGCTGAGACCCAGTACTTC
clone_size: .; v_call: TRBV19; j_call: TRBJ2-3; d_call: .; cdr3_aa: CASSLTGSSTDTQYF; cdr3_nt: TGTGCCAGTAGTTTAACCGGGTCAAGCACAGATACGCAGTATTTT
clone_size: .; v_call: TRBV6-1; j_call: TRBJ2-7; d_call: .; cdr3_aa: CASSEGKTYEQYF; cdr3_nt: TGTGCCAGCAGTGAAGGGAAAACCTACGAGCAGTACTTC
clone_size: .; v_call: TRBV4-1; j_call: TRBJ2-3; d_call: .; cdr3_aa: CASSQEGLHTQYF; cdr3_nt: TGCGCCAGCAGCCAAGAGGGTCTCCATACGCAGTATTTT
clone_size: .; v_call: TRBV7-8; j_call: TRBJ2-5; d_call: TRBD2; cdr3_aa: CASSLALAGGPQETQYF; cdr3_nt: TGTGCCAGCAGCTTAGCGCTAGCGGGGGGGCCCCAAGAGACCCAGTACTTC
clone_size: .; v_call: TRBV7-8; j_call: TRBJ1-5; d_call: .; cdr3_aa: CASSLYRSNQPQHF; cdr3_nt: TGTGCCAGCAGCTTGTACAGGAGCAATCAGCCCCAGCATTTT
clone_size: .; v_call: TRBV28; j_call: TRBJ1-2; d_call: TRBD1; cdr3_aa: CASSSPRTGPSYGYTF; cdr3_nt: TGTGCCAGCAGTTCACCCCGGACAGGGCCGAGCTATGGCTACACCTTC
clone_size: .; v_call: TRBV30; j_call: TRBJ2-1; d_call: TRBD2; cdr3_aa: CAWSGGGGLAGGPAAWEQFF; cdr3_nt: TGTGCCTGGAGCGGAGGGGGGGGACTAGCGGGAGGGCCCGCGGCTTGGGAGCAGTTCTTC
clone_size: .; v_call: TRBV11-2; j_call: TRBJ2-1; d_call: TRBD2; cdr3_aa: CASSLGYPSGERNEQFF; cdr3_nt: TGTGCCAGCAGCTTAGGATATCCTAGCGGGGAACGAAATGAGCAGTTCTTC
clone_size: .; v_call: TRBV7-8; j_call: TRBJ1-4; d_call: .; cdr3_aa: CASSPGGVRANEKLFF; cdr3_nt: TGTGCCAGCAGCCCTGGTGGGGTGCGGGCCAATGAAAAACTGTTTTTT
clone_size: .; v_call: TRBV4-1; j_call: TRBJ1-6; d_call: TRBD1; cdr3_aa: CASSHATGYSPLHF; cdr3_nt: TGCGCCAGCAGCCACGCGACAGGGTATTCACCCCTCCACTTT
clone_size: .; v_call: TRBV18; j_call: TRBJ1-2; d_call: TRBD1; cdr3_aa: CASSGTGGYGYTF; cdr3_nt: TGTGCCAGCTCTGGGACAGGGGGCTATGGCTACACCTTC
clone_size: .; v_call: TRBV5-8; j_call: TRBJ1-5; d_call: TRBD1; cdr3_aa: CASSLGQGFGNQPQHF; cdr3_nt: TGTGCCAGCAGCTTGGGACAGGGTTTCGGCAATCAGCCCCAGCATTTT
clone_size: .; v_call: TRBV19; j_call: TRBJ2-7; d_call: TRBD2; cdr3_aa: CASSIVAGGTEQYF; cdr3_nt: TGTGCCAGTAGTATAGTAGCGGGGGGCACCGAGCAGTACTTC
clone_size: .; v_call: TRBV4-1; j_call: TRBJ2-3; d_call: TRBD2; cdr3_aa: CASSQDLAGGPSDTQYF; cdr3_nt: TGCGCCAGCAGCCAAGACCTAGCGGGGGGGCCTTCAGATACGCAGTATTTT
clone_size: .; v_call: TRBV13; j_call: TRBJ2-3; d_call: TRBD2; cdr3_aa: CASSLDGGAPDTQYF; cdr3_nt: TGTGCCAGCAGCTTAGACGGGGGGGCCCCAGATACGCAGTATTTT
clone_size: .; v_call: TRBV21-1; j_call: TRBJ2-1; d_call: .; cdr3_aa: CASSTFRDEQFF; cdr3_nt: TGTGCCAGCAGTACCTTCCGGGATGAGCAGTTCTTC
clone_size: .; v_call: TRBV2; j_call: TRBJ2-7; d_call: TRBD2; cdr3_aa: CASARSGTSGTNYEQYF; cdr3_nt: TGTGCCAGTGCCCGTTCCGGGACTAGCGGGACCAACTACGAGCAGTACTTC
clone_size: .; v_call: TRBV6-5; j_call: TRBJ2-3; d_call: TRBD2; cdr3_aa: CASSSLAGGLTDTQYF; cdr3_nt: TGTGCCAGCAGTTCGCTAGCGGGGGGGCTCACAGATACGCAGTATTTT
clone_size: .; v_call: TRBV7-9; j_call: TRBJ1-1; d_call: .; cdr3_aa: CASSPAIQGTEAFF; cdr3_nt: TGTGCCAGCAGCCCGGCTATACAGGGTACTGAAGCTTTCTTT
clone_size: .; v_call: TRBV4-1; j_call: TRBJ2-7; d_call: TRBD2; cdr3_aa: CASSPSGSSYEQYF; cdr3_nt: TGCGCCAGCAGCCCTAGCGGTAGCTCCTACGAGCAGTACTTC
clone_size: once; v_call: TRBV4-1; j_call: TRBJ2-7; d_call: TRBD2; cdr3_aa: CASSQDSTGWGGQYF; cdr3_nt: TGCGCCAGCAGCCAAGATTCGACGGGCTGGGGGGGGCAGTACTTC
clone_size: .; v_call: TRBV4-3; j_call: TRBJ2-7; d_call: TRBD2; cdr3_aa: CASSQDHKTSGSYEQYF; cdr3_nt: TGCGCCAGCAGCCAAGATCACAAGACTAGCGGGTCCTACGAGCAGTACTTC
clone_size: .; v_call: TRBV5-6; j_call: TRBJ2-7; d_call: TRBD1; cdr3_aa: CASSLLMTGGLSYEQYF; cdr3_nt: TGTGCCAGCAGCTTATTGATGACAGGGGGCCTATCCTACGAGCAGTACTTC
clone_size: .; v_call: TRBV30; j_call: TRBJ2-3; d_call: TRBD2; cdr3_aa: CAYKRDSTDTQYF; cdr3_nt: TGTGCCTATAAGCGGGATAGCACAGATACGCAGTATTTT
clone_size: .; v_call: TRBV19; j_call: TRBJ1-1; d_call: .; cdr3_aa: CASRSQGLDTEAFF; cdr3_nt: TGTGCCAGTAGGTCACAGGGTTTAGACACTGAAGCTTTCTTT
clone_size: once; v_call: TRBV18; j_call: TRBJ2-7; d_call: TRBD2; cdr3_aa: CASSPRSGYLLTYEQYF; cdr3_nt: TGTGCCAGCTCACCACGTAGCGGGTACCTACTAACCTACGAGCAGTACTTC
clone_size: .; v_call: TRBV19; j_call: TRBJ2-1; d_call: .; cdr3_aa: CASTEGGGSYNEQFF; cdr3_nt: TGTGCCAGTACAGAAGGGGGAGGTTCCTACAATGAGCAGTTCTTC
clone_size: .; v_call: TRBV11-2; j_call: TRBJ2-5; d_call: TRBD2; cdr3_aa: CASSPLAGGETQYF; cdr3_nt: TGTGCCAGCAGCCCTTTAGCGGGAGGAGAGACCCAGTACTTC
clone_size: .; v_call: TRBV30; j_call: TRBJ1-5; d_call: .; cdr3_aa: CALATSHNQPQHF; cdr3_nt: TGTGCCCTCGCGACAAGTCACAATCAGCCCCAGCATTTT
clone_size: .; v_call: TRBV7-9; j_call: TRBJ2-5; d_call: TRBD2; cdr3_aa: CASSSPGGQETQYF; cdr3_nt: TGTGCCAGCAGCTCACCGGGGGGGCAGGAGACCCAGTACTTC
clone_size: .; v_call: TRBV9; j_call: TRBJ2-3; d_call: TRBD2; cdr3_aa: CASSANIRAGGPEDTQYF; cdr3_nt: TGTGCCAGCAGCGCTAATATTCGGGCGGGAGGGCCGGAGGATACGCAGTATTTT
clone_size: .; v_call: TRBV19; j_call: TRBJ2-1; d_call: .; cdr3_aa: CASSIGGGMGHGDEQFF; cdr3_nt: TGTGCCAGTAGTATAGGGGGCGGGATGGGGCACGGCGATGAGCAGTTCTTC
clone_size: .; v_call: TRBV30; j_call: TRBJ2-4; d_call: .; cdr3_aa: CAWSSLLAKNIQYF; cdr3_nt: TGTGCCTGGTCTAGCTTACTAGCCAAAAACATTCAGTACTTC
clone_size: .; v_call: TRBV7-9; j_call: TRBJ2-1; d_call: .; cdr3_aa: CASSLGGVVSEQFF; cdr3_nt: TGTGCCAGCAGCTTAGGCGGGGTGGTGTCGGAGCAGTTCTTC
clone_size: .; v_call: TRBV11-2; j_call: TRBJ2-7; d_call: .; cdr3_aa: CASSLGYGSYEQYF; cdr3_nt: TGTGCCAGCAGCTTGGGGTATGGCTCCTACGAGCAGTACTTC
clone_size: .; v_call: TRBV6-5; j_call: TRBJ2-7; d_call: .; cdr3_aa: CASSYKTASVEQYF; cdr3_nt: TGTGCCAGCAGTTACAAGACAGCCTCCGTCGAGCAGTACTTC
clone_size: .; v_call: TRBV15; j_call: TRBJ2-2; d_call: .; cdr3_aa: CATRQPNTGELFF; cdr3_nt: TGTGCCACCAGACAGCCCAACACCGGGGAGCTGTTTTTT
clone_size: .; v_call: TRBV7-6; j_call: TRBJ2-7; d_call: TRBD1; cdr3_aa: CASSFGQGSDEQYF; cdr3_nt: TGTGCCAGCAGCTTTGGACAGGGTTCGGACGAGCAGTACTTC
clone_size: .; v_call: TRBV5-4; j_call: TRBJ2-2; d_call: .; cdr3_aa: CASSLVVGELFF; cdr3_nt: TGTGCCAGCAGCTTGGTAGTAGGGGAGCTGTTTTTT
clone_size: .; v_call: TRBV13; j_call: TRBJ2-7; d_call: .; cdr3_aa: CASSLSHRSPYEQYF; cdr3_nt: TGTGCCAGCAGCTTATCACACAGGTCCCCCTACGAGCAGTACTTC
clone_size: .; v_call: TRBV5-6; j_call: TRBJ2-1; d_call: .; cdr3_aa: CASSPSGGEQFF; cdr3_nt: TGTGCCAGCAGCCCATCGGGTGGTGAGCAGTTCTTC
clone_size: .; v_call: TRBV2; j_call: TRBJ2-7; d_call: .; cdr3_aa: CASSELEGLSYEQYF; cdr3_nt: TGTGCCAGCAGTGAGTTGGAGGGCTTGAGCTACGAGCAGTACTTC
clone_size: once; v_call: TRBV30; j_call: TRBJ2-5; d_call: TRBD1; cdr3_aa: CAWDTGARETQYF; cdr3_nt: TGTGCCTGGGATACAGGGGCAAGAGAGACCCAGTACTTC
clone_size: once; v_call: TRBV27; j_call: TRBJ1-1; d_call: .; cdr3_aa: CASSLRVETEAFF; cdr3_nt: TGTGCCAGCAGTTTACGAGTGGAAACTGAAGCTTTCTTT
clone_size: .; v_call: TRBV7-9; j_call: TRBJ2-5; d_call: .; cdr3_aa: CASSPSNREQETQYF; cdr3_nt: TGTGCCAGCAGCCCCTCCAACAGGGAGCAAGAGACCCAGTACTTC
clone_size: once; v_call: TRBV6-1; j_call: TRBJ2-1; d_call: .; cdr3_aa: CASSEDPGNEQFF; cdr3_nt: TGTGCCAGCAGTGAAGACCCCGGAAATGAGCAGTTCTTC
clone_size: .; v_call: TRBV2; j_call: TRBJ2-7; d_call: TRBD1; cdr3_aa: CASRPGQGAYEQYF; cdr3_nt: TGTGCCAGCAGGCCGGGACAGGGGGCCTACGAGCAGTACTTC